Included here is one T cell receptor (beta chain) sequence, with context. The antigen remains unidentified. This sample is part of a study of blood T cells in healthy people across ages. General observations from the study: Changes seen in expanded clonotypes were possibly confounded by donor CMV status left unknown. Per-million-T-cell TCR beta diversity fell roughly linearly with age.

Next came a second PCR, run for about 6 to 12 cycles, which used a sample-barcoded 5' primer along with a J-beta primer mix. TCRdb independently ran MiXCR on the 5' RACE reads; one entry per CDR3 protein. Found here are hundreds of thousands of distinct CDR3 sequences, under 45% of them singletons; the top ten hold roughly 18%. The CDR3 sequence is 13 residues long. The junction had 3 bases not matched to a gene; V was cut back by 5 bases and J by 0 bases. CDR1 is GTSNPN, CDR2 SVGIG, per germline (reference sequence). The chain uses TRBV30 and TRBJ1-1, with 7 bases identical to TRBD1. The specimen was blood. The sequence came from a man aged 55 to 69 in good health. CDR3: CAWDRAMNTEAFF. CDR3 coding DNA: TGTGCCTGGGACAGGGCCATGAACACTGAAGCTTTCTTT.